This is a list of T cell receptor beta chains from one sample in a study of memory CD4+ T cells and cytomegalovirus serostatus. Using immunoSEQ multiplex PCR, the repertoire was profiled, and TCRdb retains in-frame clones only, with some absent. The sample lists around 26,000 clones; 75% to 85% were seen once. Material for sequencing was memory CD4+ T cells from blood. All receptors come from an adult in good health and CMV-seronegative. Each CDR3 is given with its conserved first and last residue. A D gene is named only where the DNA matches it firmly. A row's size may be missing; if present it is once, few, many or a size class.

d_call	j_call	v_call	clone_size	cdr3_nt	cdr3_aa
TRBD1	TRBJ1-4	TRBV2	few	TGTGCCAGCAGGGACAGGGGCTTTCAAAACGAAAAACTGTTTTTT	CASRDRGFQNEKLFF
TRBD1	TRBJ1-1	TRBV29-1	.	TGCAGCGTCGCACCGGGACAGGGCACTGAAGCTTTCTTT	CSVAPGQGTEAFF
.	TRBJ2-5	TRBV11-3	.	TGTGCCAGCAGCTTACGAGGTACTACAGGGAAAGAGACCCAGTACTTC	CASSLRGTTGKETQYF
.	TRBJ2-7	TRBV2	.	TGTGCCAGCCGGGTCGTCTACGAGCAGTACTTC	CASRVVYEQYF
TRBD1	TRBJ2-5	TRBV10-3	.	TGTGCCATCAGTGAGTTCGGACAGGGAGGCGAGACCCAGTACTTC	CAISEFGQGGETQYF
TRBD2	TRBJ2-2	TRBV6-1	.	TGTGCCAGCAGTGAATCTAGCGGGGGGACCGGGGAGCTGTTTTTT	CASSESSGGTGELFF
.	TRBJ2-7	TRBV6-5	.	TGTGCCAGCAGTTACTCGGGGGCTGGCTCCTACGAGCAGTACTTC	CASSYSGAGSYEQYF
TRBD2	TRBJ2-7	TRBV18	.	TGTGCCAGCATCCTGGGGGAGGGTACCGAGCAGTACTTC	CASILGEGTEQYF
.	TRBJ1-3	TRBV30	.	TGTGCCTGGAGTGTGGGCTCTGGAAACACCATATATTTT	CAWSVGSGNTIYF
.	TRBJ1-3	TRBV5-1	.	TGCGCCAGCAGCTTTGACGGAAGTGGAAACACCATATATTTT	CASSFDGSGNTIYF
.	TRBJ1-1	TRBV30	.	TGTGCCTGGAAGGGGGGCATGAACACTGAAGCTTTCTTT	CAWKGGMNTEAFF
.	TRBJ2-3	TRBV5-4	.	TGTGCCAGCAGCAACAGAAGCACAGATACGCAGTATTTT	CASSNRSTDTQYF
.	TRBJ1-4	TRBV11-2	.	TGTGCCAGCAGCTTAGAATCGGGGCAGGGTGAGGAAAAACTGTTTTTT	CASSLESGQGEEKLFF
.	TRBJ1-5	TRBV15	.	TGTGCCACCAGCAGAGAAGACGGTCCCCAGCATTTT	CATSREDGPQHF
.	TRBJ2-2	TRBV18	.	TGTGCCAGCTCACCAGGGGTGGAGACCGGGGAGCTGTTTTTT	CASSPGVETGELFF
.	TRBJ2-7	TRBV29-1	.	TGCAGCGTTGCCGACAGCTCCTACGAGCAGTACTTC	CSVADSSYEQYF
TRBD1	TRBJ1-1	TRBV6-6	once	TGTGCCAGCAGTTCACCGGGACAGCGGAACACTGAAGCTTTCTTT	CASSSPGQRNTEAFF
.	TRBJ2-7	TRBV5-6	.	TGTGCCAGCAGTGTCGCCTACGAGCAGTACTTC	CASSVAYEQYF
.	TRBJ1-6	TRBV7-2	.	TGTGCCAGCAGCTTACCGCGACGAGGGAATTCACCCCTCCACTTT	CASSLPRRGNSPLHF
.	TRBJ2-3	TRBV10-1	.	TGCGCCAGCCCCGACCCGGGGGTAAGACACACAGATACGCAGTATTTT	CASPDPGVRHTDTQYF
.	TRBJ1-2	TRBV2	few	TGTGCCAGCAGAGATGACAGCAACTATGGCTACACCTTC	CASRDDSNYGYTF
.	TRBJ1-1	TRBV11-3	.	TGTGCCAGCAGCCCCGGCGGCACTAGGGGGAACACTGAAGCTTTCTTT	CASSPGGTRGNTEAFF
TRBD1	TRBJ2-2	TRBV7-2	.	TGTGCCAGCAGCTCACAGGGGGCGTTGGGGGAGCTGTTTTTT	CASSSQGALGELFF
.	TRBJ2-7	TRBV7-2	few	TGTGCCAGCAGCTCGGGACCGACGGGAGAGCAGTACTTC	CASSSGPTGEQYF
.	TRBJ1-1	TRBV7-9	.	TGTGCCAGCAGCTCGGGGGAAGCCTGGGACACTGAAGCTTTCTTT	CASSSGEAWDTEAFF
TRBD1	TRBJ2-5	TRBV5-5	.	TGTGCCAGCTCGGACAGGGGCCTAAAAAATACGTACCAAGGAGAGACCCAGTACTTC	CASSDRGLKNTYQGETQYF
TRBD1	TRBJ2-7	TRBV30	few	TGTGCCTGGAGTCCCGGGACAGGGGTTTACGAGCAGTACTTC	CAWSPGTGVYEQYF
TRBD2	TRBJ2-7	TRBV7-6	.	TGTGCCAGCAGCTTGGGCCTGGCGGGGGGTCCCCTCTCCTACGAGCAGTACTTC	CASSLGLAGGPLSYEQYF
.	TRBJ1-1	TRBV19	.	TGTGCCAGTAGTAGGATCGGACGCTACACTGAAGCTTTCTTT	CASSRIGRYTEAFF
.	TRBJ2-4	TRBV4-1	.	TGCGCCAGCAGCCAAGATGGGCTGAGAGCCAAAAACATTCAGTACTTC	CASSQDGLRAKNIQYF
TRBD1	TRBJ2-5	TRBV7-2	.	TGTGCCAGCAGCTGGACAGGGGGAGAGACCCAGTACTTC	CASSWTGGETQYF
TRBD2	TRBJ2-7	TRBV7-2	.	TGTGCCAGCAGCTTAGTAGGTAGCGGGGGGTACGAGCAGTACTTC	CASSLVGSGGYEQYF
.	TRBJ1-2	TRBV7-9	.	TGTGCCAGCAGCTTAGTCGAGGGTCTTTATGGCTACACCTTC	CASSLVEGLYGYTF
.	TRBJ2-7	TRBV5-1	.	TGCGCCAGCAGCTTGTGGGACTCTCTGAGCTCCTACGAGCAGTACTTC	CASSLWDSLSSYEQYF
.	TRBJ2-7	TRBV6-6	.	TGTGCCAGCAGTCTGGGACACACCTACGAGCAGTACTTC	CASSLGHTYEQYF
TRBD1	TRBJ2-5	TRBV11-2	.	TGTGCCAGCAGCTCCGGGACAGTAAAAGAGACCCAGTACTTC	CASSSGTVKETQYF